This TCR beta chain was recorded in a study of T cells expressing NK-cell markers. Study at large: Eight donors were sequenced, seven testing HCMV-seropositive and one testing seronegative.

With the 5' RACE reads reprocessed, TCRdb shows one record per CDR3 protein and no DNA. The listing contains 140,000 to 150,000 distinct CDR3 sequences. The sample comprised blood T cells: a sorted CD56 or NKG2C T cell subset, CD4+ or CD8+ T cells, or bulk PBMC T cells (not recorded which). This TCR derives from a man aged 18 to 30 in good health.

This CDR3 is CASGWSLTYETNTEAFF. The chain recombines TRBV12-5 with TRBJ1-1. Germline CDR1 reads LGHNT; CDR2 reads FRNRAP. This CDR3 has 17 residues.